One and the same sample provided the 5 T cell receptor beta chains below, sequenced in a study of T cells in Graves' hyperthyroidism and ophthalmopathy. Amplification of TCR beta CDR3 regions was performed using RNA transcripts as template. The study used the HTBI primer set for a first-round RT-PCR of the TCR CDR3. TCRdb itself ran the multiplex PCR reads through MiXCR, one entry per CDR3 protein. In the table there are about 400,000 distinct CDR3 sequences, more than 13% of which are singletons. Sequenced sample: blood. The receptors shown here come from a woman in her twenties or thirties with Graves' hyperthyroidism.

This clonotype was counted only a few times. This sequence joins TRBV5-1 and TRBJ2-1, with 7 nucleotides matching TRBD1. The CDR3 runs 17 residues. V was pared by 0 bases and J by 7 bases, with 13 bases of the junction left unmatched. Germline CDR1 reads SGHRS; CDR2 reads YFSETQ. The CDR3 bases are TGCGCCAGCAGCTTGGTTTCTTTGGGACAGACGGGGAATGAGCAGTTCTTC. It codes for CASSLVSLGQTGNEQFF. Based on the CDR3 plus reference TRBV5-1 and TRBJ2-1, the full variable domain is KAGVTQTPRYLIKTRGQQVTLSCSPISGHRSVSWYQQTPGQGLQFLFEYFSETQRNKGNFPGRFSGRQFSNSRSEMNVSTLELGDSALYLCASSLVSLGQTGNEQFFGPGTRLTVL.

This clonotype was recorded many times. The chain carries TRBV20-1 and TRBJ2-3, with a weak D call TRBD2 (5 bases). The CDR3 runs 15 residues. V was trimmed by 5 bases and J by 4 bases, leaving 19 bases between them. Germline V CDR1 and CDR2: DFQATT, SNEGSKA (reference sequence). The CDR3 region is CSAARRGAGADTQYF. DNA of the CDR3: TGCAGTGCTGCCCGTCGTGGCGCCGGGGCAGATACGCAGTATTTT.

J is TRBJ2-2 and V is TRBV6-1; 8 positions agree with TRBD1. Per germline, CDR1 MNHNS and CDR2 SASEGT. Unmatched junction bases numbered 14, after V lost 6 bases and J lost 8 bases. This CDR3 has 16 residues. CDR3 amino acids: CASRGWGQASPGELFF. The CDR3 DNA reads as TGTGCCAGCAGGGGCTGGGGACAGGCTTCGCCTGGGGAGCTGTTTTTT.

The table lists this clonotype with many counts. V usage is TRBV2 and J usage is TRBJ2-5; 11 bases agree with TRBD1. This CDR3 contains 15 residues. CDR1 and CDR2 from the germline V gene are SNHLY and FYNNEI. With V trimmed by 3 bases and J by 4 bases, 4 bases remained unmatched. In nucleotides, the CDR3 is TGTGCCAGCAGTGAGGGACAGGGGGGAGGAGAGACCCAGTACTTC. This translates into CASSEGQGGGETQYF. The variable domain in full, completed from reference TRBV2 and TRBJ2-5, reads EPEVTQTPSHQVTQMGQEVILRCVPISNHLYFYWYRQILGQKVEFLVSFYNNEISEKSEIFDDQFSVERPDGSNFTLKIRSTKLEDSAMYFCASSEGQGGGETQYFGPGTRLLVL.

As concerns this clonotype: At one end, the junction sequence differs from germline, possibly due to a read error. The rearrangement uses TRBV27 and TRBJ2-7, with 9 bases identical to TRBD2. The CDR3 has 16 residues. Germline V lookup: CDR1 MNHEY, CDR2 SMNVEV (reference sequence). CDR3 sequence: CASSSRLAGIYYERYF. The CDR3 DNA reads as TGTGCCAGCAGTTCTCGGCTAGCGGGGATTTACTACGAGCGGTACTTC.